Listed below are T cell receptor beta chains from one sample, sequenced in a study of CD8+CD57+ T cells in acquired aplastic anemia. TCRdb passed the reads through MiXCR, listing each CDR3 protein once. The sample lists roughly 80,000 distinct CDR3 sequences; roughly 70% were seen once. What was sequenced was sorted CD4+, CD8+, or CD8+CD57+ T cells (not recorded which) from PBMCs. These receptors came from a human donor with aplastic anemia. Both conserved end residues are part of each CDR3. A D gene is named only where the DNA matches it firmly. Rows give clone size only sometimes, using once, few, many, or a class for an expanded clone.

v_gene	abundance	d_gene	j_gene	CDR3aa	CDR3nt
TRBV10-3	.	.	TRBJ1-6	CAISLRPSYNSPLHF	TGTGCCATCAGCCTCAGACCCTCCTATAATTCACCCCTCCACTTT
TRBV7-9	many	.	TRBJ2-1	CASSLASGGEQFF	TGTGCCAGCAGCTTAGCGAGTGGTGGTGAGCAGTTCTTC
TRBV29-1	.	.	TRBJ1-1	CSVEFTGKYNEAFF	TGCAGCGTTGAATTCACAGGGAAATATAATGAAGCTTTCTTT
TRBV20-1	.	.	TRBJ1-2	CSARGAVGNYGYTF	TGCAGTGCTAGAGGTGCGGTTGGGAACTATGGCTACACCTTC
TRBV20-1	.	TRBD1	TRBJ2-5	CSAFGGQSYQETQYF	TGCAGTGCTTTTGGGGGACAGTCTTACCAAGAGACCCAGTACTTC
TRBV10-2	.	.	TRBJ2-7	CASSEQSYEQYF	TGCGCCAGCAGTGAGCAGTCCTACGAGCAGTACTTC
TRBV10-2	.	.	TRBJ2-7	CASSEKSRGVYEQYF	TGCGCCAGCAGTGAGAAATCGAGGGGAGTCTACGAGCAGTACTTC
TRBV7-3	.	TRBD1	TRBJ2-7	CASKRTGFPYEQYF	TGTGCCAGCAAACGGACAGGGTTTCCCTACGAGCAGTACTTC
TRBV15	.	.	TRBJ2-7	CATSTPHRSSDEQYF	TGTGCCACCAGCACACCCCACAGGTCTTCTGACGAGCAGTACTTC
TRBV9	.	.	TRBJ1-5	CASSVAGEQPQHF	TGTGCCAGCAGCGTAGCTGGGGAACAGCCCCAGCATTTT
TRBV7-9	.	TRBD1	TRBJ2-5	CASSSTGLETQYF	TGTGCCAGCAGCTCGACAGGGTTGGAGACCCAGTACTTC
TRBV24-1	few	.	TRBJ1-2	CATSDIYGYTF	TGTGCCACCAGTGATATTTATGGCTACACCTTC
TRBV7-2	.	.	TRBJ2-1	CASSLARDNYNEQFF	TGTGCCAGCAGCTTAGCCAGGGACAACTACAATGAGCAGTTCTTC